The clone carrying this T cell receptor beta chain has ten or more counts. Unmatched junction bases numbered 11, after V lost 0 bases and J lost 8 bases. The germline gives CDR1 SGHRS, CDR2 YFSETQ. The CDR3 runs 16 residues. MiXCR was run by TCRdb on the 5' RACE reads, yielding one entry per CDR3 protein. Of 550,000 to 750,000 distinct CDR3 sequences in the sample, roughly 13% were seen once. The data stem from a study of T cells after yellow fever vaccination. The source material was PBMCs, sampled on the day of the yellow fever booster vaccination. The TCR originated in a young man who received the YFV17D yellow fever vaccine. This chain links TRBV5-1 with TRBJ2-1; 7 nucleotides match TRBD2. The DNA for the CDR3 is TGCGCCAGCAGCTTGGTCGGGGGAGGGCCATTCGATGAGCAGTTCTTC. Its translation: CASSLVGGGPFDEQFF.